This entry lists 14 T cell receptor beta chains sequenced from one sample in a study of control samples from healthy donors and cancer patients (TCRdb year 2020). The library was built by means of the immunoSEQ multiplex PCR assay. The table comes from immuneACCESS by way of TCRdb, which keeps in-frame sequences with V and J called. Part of the clones is missing from these tables; in studies checked, under half for an unresolved V gene and the rest for unknown reasons. For this sample there are approximately 140,000 clones; 88% appear just once. Approximately 9% of the sample comes from the top ten. The sequenced material came from blood. The source of these receptors is a woman aged 30 to 39 in good health.

The V gene is TRBV5-4, the J gene TRBJ1-3; D is uncertain. Trimming removed 5 bases at V and 2 bases at J, with 14 bases between. Germline loops: CDR1 SGHNT, CDR2 YYREEE (reference sequence). This CDR3 is 15 amino acids long. The chain's CDR3 is CASRPNPGAGNTIYF. The DNA of the CDR3 is TGTGCCAGCAGGCCCAACCCGGGTGCTGGAAACACCATATATTTT.

This clone was counted a single time. The gene calls are TRBV3-1 (or the pseudogene TRBV3-2) and TRBJ1-6; D unclear. The V end lost 0 bases, the J end lost 9 bases, and 9 bases lay between the germline ends. Germline V lookup: CDR1 LGHDT, CDR2 YNNKEL (reference sequence). CDR3 length: 14 residues. The CDR3 loop reads CASSQDWSRSPLHF. CDR3 coding DNA: TGTGCCAGCAGCCAAGATTGGAGTCGTTCACCCCTCCACTTT.

The rearrangement links TRBV3-1 (or the pseudogene TRBV3-2) to TRBJ2-7; 9 bases match TRBD1. Germline CDR1 and CDR2: LGHDT and YNNKEL (reference sequence). The V gene end was trimmed by 5 bases and the J gene end by 5 bases; junction bases not matched to a gene: 4. There are 13 residues in the CDR3. CDR3 DNA: TGTGCCAGCAGCATCCGGACAGGGGACGAGCAGTACTTC. It is translated as CASSIRTGDEQYF.

The genes are TRBV5-4 and TRBJ1-1; D not resolved. Trimming removed 4 bases at V and 5 bases at J, with 9 bases between. The CDR3 spans 12 residues. The V gene's germline CDR1 is SGHNT and CDR2 YYREEE (reference sequence). The CDR3 bases are TGTGCCAGCAGCCCCGCCGGGACTGAAGCTTTCTTT. It specifies CASSPAGTEAFF.

The table lists this clone with a count of one. The chain links TRBV19 to TRBJ2-7; no clear D. The CDR3 length is 14 residues. Germline CDR1 reads LNHDA; CDR2 reads SQIVND (reference sequence). V was pared by 3 bases and J by 0 bases, with 9 bases between. The CDR3 sequence: CASSIGSGSYEQYF. The CDR3, as DNA: TGTGCCAGTAGTATTGGGTCGGGCTCCTACGAGCAGTACTTC.

The chain combines TRBV29-1 with TRBJ2-3; 11 positions match TRBD2. This CDR3 comprises 17 residues. Germline CDR1 is SQVTM and CDR2 is ANQGSEA. The trim removed 7 bases at V and 3 bases at J, leaving 15 bases unmatched. The CDR3 reads CSALGLAGGGGTDTQYF. The CDR3 DNA is TGCAGCGCCCTCGGGCTAGCGGGAGGCGGTGGGACAGATACGCAGTATTTT.

V gene TRBV3-1 (or the pseudogene TRBV3-2) combines with J gene TRBJ1-5, with TRBD1 as a possible D gene (6 bases). Germline CDR1 is LGHDT and CDR2 is YNNKEL (reference sequence). This CDR3 contains 14 residues. The ends were cut back, 5 bases at V and 6 bases at J, with 14 bases in the middle. The CDR3 bases are TGTGCCAGCAGCTTCAACAGGGACACTCAGCCCCAGCATTTT. Encoded protein: CASSFNRDTQPQHF.

The CDR3 region is CASALRGLGLFF. The CDR3 nucleotides are TGTGCCAGCGCTCTGCGGGGCCTTGGGCTGTTTTTT. J is TRBJ2-2 and V is TRBV28; D is possibly TRBD2 (6 bases). Per germline, CDR1 MDHEN and CDR2 SYDVKM. Trimming stripped 8 bases from V and 13 bases from J, with 17 bases between. The CDR3 has 12 residues. Using reference TRBV28 and TRBJ2-2 for the parts outside the CDR3, the full variable domain is DVKVTQSSRYLVKRTGEKVFLECVQDMDHENMFWYRQDPGLGLRLIYFSYDVKMKEKGDIPEGYSVSREKKERFSLILESASTNQTSMYLCASALRGLGLFFGEGSRLTVL.

Notes on this clone: Other nucleotide sequences from this sample produce the same CDR3. The chain is built from TRBV28 and TRBJ2-1; 11 nucleotides match TRBD2. Germline V gene lookup returns CDR1 MDHEN and CDR2 SYDVKM. The CDR3 consists of 16 residues. Trimming at V came to 5 bases and at J to 8 bases, leaving 11 bases not matched to a gene. The CDR3 region is CASSPPSSGRIDEQFF. The DNA of the CDR3 is TGTGCCAGCAGTCCCCCCTCTAGCGGGAGGATCGATGAGCAGTTCTTC.

The chain recombines TRBV10-1 with TRBJ2-1; 8 nucleotides align to TRBD2. Germline-derived CDR1 and CDR2 are WNHNN and SYGVQD (reference sequence). This CDR3 is 17 amino acids long. V shed 4 bases and J 5 bases; nucleotides not matched to a gene: 13. The CDR3 DNA is TGCGCCAGCAGTGCCGGGCTTTCGGCGGGAGGTCACAATGAGCAGTTCTTC. Amino acids: CASSAGLSAGGHNEQFF.

The CDR3 region is CASSVGQGQKEKLFF. The CDR3 nucleotides are TGTGCCAGCAGCGTGGGACAGGGGCAGAAGGAAAAACTGTTTTTT. The rearrangement joins TRBV9 to TRBJ1-4; the match to TRBD1 covers 10 bases. In germline, CDR1 is SGDLS, CDR2 YYNGEE. After removal of 2 bases from V and 8 bases from J, the junction contained 6 bases not matched to a gene. The CDR3 extends over 15 amino acids.

DNA for the CDR3: TGTGCCAGCAGCTTAGGGCGGGGGAACCACGAGCAGTACTTC. It translates to CASSLGRGNHEQYF. The chain employs TRBV11-3 and TRBJ2-7; 7 bases fit TRBD2. The CDR3 covers 14 residues. The germline CDR1 and CDR2 sequences are SGHNT and YENEEA. V lost 1 base to trimming and J lost 5 bases; unmatched junction nucleotides: 5. Filled out from reference TRBV11-3 and TRBJ2-7, the complete variable domain reads EAGVVQSPRYKIIEKKQPVAFWCNPISGHNTLYWYLQNLGQGPELLIRYENEEAVDDSQLPKDRFSAERLKGVDSTLKIQPAELGDSAVYLCASSLGRGNHEQYFGPGTRLTVT.

The genes are TRBV19 and TRBJ2-7; TRBD2 is a possible D gene (6 bases). Germline loops: CDR1 LNHDA, CDR2 SQIVND (reference sequence). Trimming shortened V by 4 bases and J by 0 bases, and 13 bases separated the two germline ends. The CDR3 covers 15 residues. CDR3 protein: CASSTIADSSYEQYF. The CDR3 coding sequence is TGTGCCAGTAGTACTATAGCGGATAGCTCCTACGAGCAGTACTTC.

The chain employs TRBV11-3 and TRBJ2-3, with unresolved D. The germline V and J ends were trimmed by 5 bases and 4 bases, with 7 bases remaining between them. Per the germline V gene, CDR1 is SGHNT and CDR2 is YENEEA. This CDR3 has 12 residues. CDR3 protein: CASSTESDTQYF. The CDR3, as DNA: TGTGCCAGCAGCACAGAGTCAGATACGCAGTATTTT.